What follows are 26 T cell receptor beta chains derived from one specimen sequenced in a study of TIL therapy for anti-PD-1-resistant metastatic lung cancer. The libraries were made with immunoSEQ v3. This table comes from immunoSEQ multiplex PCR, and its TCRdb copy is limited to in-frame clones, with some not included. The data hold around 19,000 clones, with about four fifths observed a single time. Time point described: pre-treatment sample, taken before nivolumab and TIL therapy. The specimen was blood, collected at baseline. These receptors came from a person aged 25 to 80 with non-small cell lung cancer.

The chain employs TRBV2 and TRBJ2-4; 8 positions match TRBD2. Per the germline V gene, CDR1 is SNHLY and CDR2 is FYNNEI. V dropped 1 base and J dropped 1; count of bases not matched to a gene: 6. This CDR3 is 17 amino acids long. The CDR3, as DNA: TGTGCCAGCAGTGAAGGGCACTCGGGGGGGGCCAAAAACATTCAGTACTTC. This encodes CASSEGHSGGAKNIQYF.

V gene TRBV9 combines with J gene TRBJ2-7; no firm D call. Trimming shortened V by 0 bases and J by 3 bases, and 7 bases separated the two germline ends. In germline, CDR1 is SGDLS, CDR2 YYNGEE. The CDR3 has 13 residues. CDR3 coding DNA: TGTGCCAGCAGCGTAGGAGAGAGCTACGAGCAGTACTTC. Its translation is CASSVGESYEQYF.

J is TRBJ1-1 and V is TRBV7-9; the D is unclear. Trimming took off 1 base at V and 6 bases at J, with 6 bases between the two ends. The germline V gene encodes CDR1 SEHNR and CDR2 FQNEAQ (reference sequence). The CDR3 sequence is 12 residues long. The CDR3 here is CASSLEAAEAFF. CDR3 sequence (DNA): TGTGCCAGCAGCTTAGAAGCGGCTGAAGCTTTCTTT.

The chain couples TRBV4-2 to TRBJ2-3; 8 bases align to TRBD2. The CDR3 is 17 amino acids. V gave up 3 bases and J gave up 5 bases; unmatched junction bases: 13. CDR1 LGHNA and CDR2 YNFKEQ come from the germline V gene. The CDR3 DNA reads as TGTGCCAGCAGCCATGCTAGCGGGTCGATGGGAGGAGATACGCAGTATTTT. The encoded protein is CASSHASGSMGGDTQYF.

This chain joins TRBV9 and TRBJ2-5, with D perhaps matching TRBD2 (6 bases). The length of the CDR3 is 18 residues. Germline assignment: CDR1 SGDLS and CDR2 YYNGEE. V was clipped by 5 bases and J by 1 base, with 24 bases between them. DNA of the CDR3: TGTGCCAGCAGTACACCAGTCTGGGGCGGGGCTGGCCAAGAGACCCAGTACTTC. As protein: CASSTPVWGGAGQETQYF.

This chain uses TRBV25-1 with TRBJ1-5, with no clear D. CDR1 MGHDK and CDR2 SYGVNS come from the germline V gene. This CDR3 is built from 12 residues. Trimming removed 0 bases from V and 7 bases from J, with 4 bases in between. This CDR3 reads CASSEYEQPQHF. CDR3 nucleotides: TGTGCCAGCAGTGAATATGAGCAGCCCCAGCATTTT.

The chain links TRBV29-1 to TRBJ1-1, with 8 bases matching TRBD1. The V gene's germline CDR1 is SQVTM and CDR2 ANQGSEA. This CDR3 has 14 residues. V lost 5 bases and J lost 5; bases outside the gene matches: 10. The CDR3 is CSVRAGGDWTEAFF. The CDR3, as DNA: TGCAGCGTTCGGGCAGGGGGCGATTGGACTGAAGCTTTCTTT.

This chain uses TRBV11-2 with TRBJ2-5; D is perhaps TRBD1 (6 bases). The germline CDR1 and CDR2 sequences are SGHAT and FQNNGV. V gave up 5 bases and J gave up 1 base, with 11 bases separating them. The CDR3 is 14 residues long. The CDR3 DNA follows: TGTGCCAGCAGCACGGACAGCTCCCAAGAGACCCAGTACTTC. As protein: CASSTDSSQETQYF.

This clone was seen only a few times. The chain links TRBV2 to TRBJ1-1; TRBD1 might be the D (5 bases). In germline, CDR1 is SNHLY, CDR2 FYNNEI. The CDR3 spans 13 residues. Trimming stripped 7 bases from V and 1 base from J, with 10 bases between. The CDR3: CASIPDTNTEAFF. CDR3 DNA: TGTGCCAGCATTCCGGACACGAACACTGAAGCTTTCTTT.

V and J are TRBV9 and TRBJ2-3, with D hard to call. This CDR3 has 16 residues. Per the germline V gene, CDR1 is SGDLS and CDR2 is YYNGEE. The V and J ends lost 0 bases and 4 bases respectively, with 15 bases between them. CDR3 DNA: TGTGCCAGCAGCGTAGATCATGGACGGGCCCCAGATACGCAGTATTTT. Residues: CASSVDHGRAPDTQYF.

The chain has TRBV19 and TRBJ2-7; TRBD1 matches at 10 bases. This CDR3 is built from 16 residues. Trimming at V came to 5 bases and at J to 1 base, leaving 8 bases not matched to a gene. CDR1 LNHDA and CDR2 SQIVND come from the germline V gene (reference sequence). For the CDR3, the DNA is TGTGCCAGTAGTCGGGACAGGGGTTTGTTTTCCTACGAGCAGTACTTC. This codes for CASSRDRGLFSYEQYF.

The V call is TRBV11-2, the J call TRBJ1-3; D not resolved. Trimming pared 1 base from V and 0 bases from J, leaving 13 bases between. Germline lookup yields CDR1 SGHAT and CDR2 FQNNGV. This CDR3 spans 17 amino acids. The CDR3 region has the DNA TGTGCCAGCAGCTTAGCGACGGCGGAATACTCTGGAAACACCATATATTTT. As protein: CASSLATAEYSGNTIYF.

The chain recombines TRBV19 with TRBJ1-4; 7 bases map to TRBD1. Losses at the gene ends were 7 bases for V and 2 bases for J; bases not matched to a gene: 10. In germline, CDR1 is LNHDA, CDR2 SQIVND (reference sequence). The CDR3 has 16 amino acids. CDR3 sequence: CASNRQGGNTNEKLFF. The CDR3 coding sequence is TGTGCCAGTAACCGACAGGGAGGAAATACTAATGAAAAACTGTTTTTT.

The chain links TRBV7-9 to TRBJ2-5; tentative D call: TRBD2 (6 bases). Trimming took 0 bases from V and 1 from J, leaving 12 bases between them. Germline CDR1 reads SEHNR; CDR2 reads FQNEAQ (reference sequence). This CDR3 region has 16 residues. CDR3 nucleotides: TGTGCCAGCAGCTTAGCTGGTCGGAGGGCCCAAGAGACCCAGTACTTC. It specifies CASSLAGRRAQETQYF. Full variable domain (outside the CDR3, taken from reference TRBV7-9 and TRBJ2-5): DTGVSQNPRHKITKRGQNVTFRCDPISEHNRLYWYRQTLGQGPEFLTYFQNEAQLEKSRLLSDRFSAERPKGSFSTLEIQRTEQGDSAMYLCASSLAGRRAQETQYFGPGTRLLVL.

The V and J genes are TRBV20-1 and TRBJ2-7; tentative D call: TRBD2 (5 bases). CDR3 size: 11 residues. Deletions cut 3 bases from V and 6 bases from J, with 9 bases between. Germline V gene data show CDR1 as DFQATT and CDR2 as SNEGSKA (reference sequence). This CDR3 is CSASTSSEQYF. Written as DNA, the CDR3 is TGCAGTGCTAGTACTAGTTCCGAGCAGTACTTC.

CDR3 coding DNA: TGTGCCAGCAGCTTGGGGAGGGCGCGGGCTTTCTTT. This sequence encodes CASSLGRARAFF. The chain has TRBV7-9 and TRBJ1-1; unclear D gene. CDR3 length equals 12 residues. The V gene's germline CDR1 is SEHNR and CDR2 FQNEAQ (reference sequence). The germline V and J ends were trimmed by 3 bases and 11 bases, with 13 bases remaining between them.

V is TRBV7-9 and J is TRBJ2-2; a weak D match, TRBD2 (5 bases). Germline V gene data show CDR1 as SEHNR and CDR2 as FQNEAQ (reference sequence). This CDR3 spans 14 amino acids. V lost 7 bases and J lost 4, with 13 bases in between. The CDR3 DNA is TGTGCCAGCACCGAGGGTCGAAGCACCGGGGAGCTGTTTTTT. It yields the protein CASTEGRSTGELFF. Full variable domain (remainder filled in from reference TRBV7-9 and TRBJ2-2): DTGVSQNPRHKITKRGQNVTFRCDPISEHNRLYWYRQTLGQGPEFLTYFQNEAQLEKSRLLSDRFSAERPKGSFSTLEIQRTEQGDSAMYLCASTEGRSTGELFFGEGSRLTVL.

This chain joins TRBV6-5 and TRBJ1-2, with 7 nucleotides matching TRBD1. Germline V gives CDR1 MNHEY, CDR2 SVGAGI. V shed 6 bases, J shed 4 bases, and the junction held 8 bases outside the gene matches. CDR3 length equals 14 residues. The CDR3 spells CASSKTGTLYGYTF. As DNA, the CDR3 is TGTGCCAGCAGCAAGACAGGGACTCTCTATGGCTACACCTTC.

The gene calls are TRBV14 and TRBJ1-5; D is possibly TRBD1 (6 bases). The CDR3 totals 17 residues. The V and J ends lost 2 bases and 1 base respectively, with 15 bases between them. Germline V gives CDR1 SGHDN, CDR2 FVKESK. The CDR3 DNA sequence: TGTGCCAGCAGCCAAAGCCGCGGGGGGCGGAGCAATCAGCCCCAGCATTTT. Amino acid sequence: CASSQSRGGRSNQPQHF.

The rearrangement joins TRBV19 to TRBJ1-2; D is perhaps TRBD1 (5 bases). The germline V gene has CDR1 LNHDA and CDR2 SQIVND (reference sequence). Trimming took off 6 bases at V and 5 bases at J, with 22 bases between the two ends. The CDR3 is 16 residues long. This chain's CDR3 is CASSQIRDARGYGYTF. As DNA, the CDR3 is TGTGCCAGTAGCCAAATTCGGGACGCCCGGGGGTATGGCTACACCTTC.

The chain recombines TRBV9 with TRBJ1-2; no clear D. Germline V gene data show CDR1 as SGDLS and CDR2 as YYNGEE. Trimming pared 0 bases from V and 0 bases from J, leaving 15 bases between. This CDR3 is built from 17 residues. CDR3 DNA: TGTGCCAGCAGCGTAGGGTTGGCAGGCCCAACTAACTATGGCTACACCTTC. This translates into CASSVGLAGPTNYGYTF.

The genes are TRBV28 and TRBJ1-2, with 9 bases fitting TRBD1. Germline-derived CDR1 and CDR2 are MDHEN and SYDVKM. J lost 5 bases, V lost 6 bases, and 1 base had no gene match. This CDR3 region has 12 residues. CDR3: CASRGTGYGYTF. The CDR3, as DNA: TGTGCCAGCAGGGGGACAGGGTATGGCTACACCTTC.

This CDR3 reads CASSLFRGGNEQFF. CDR3 DNA: TGTGCCAGCAGTTTATTTAGGGGCGGTAATGAGCAGTTCTTC. The V call is TRBV28, the J call TRBJ2-1, with D possibly matching TRBD1 (5 bases). The CDR3 contains 14 residues. Trimming pared 1 base from V and 7 bases from J, leaving 11 bases between. Germline-derived CDR1 and CDR2 are MDHEN and SYDVKM.

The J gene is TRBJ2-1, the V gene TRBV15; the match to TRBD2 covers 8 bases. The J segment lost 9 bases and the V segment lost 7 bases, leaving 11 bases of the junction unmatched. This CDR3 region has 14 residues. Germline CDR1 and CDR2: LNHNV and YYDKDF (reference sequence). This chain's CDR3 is CATTTSLAASEQFF. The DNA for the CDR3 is TGTGCCACCACAACGTCACTAGCGGCAAGTGAGCAGTTCTTC.

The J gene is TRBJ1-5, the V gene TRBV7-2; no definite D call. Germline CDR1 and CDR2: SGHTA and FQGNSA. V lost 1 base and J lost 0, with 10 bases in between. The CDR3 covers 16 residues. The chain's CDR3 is CASSLGYGDSNQPQHF. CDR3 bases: TGTGCCAGCAGCTTAGGTTACGGAGATAGCAATCAGCCCCAGCATTTT.

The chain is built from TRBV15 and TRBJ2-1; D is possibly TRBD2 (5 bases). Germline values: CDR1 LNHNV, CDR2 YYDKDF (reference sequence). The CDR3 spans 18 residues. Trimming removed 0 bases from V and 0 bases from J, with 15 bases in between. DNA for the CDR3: TGTGCCACCAGCAGAGATCAAGAGCGGACCTTCTCCTACAATGAGCAGTTCTTC. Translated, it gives CATSRDQERTFSYNEQFF.